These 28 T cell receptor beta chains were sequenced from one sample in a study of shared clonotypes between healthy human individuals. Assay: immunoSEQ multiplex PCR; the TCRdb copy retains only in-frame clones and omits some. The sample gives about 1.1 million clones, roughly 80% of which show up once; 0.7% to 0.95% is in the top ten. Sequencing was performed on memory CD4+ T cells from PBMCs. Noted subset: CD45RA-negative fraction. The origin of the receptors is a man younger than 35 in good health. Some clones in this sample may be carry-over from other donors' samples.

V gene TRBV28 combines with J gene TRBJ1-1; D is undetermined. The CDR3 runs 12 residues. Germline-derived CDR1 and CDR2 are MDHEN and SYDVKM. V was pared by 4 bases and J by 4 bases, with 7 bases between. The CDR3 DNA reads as TGTGCCAGCAGTTCCGGGCCCACTGAAGCTTTCTTT. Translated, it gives CASSSGPTEAFF.

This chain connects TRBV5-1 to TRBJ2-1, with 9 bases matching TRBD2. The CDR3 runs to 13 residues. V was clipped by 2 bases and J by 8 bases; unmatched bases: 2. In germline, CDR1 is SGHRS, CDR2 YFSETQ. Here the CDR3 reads CASSFGTSYEQFF. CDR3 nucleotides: TGCGCCAGCAGCTTTGGGACTAGCTATGAGCAGTTCTTC.

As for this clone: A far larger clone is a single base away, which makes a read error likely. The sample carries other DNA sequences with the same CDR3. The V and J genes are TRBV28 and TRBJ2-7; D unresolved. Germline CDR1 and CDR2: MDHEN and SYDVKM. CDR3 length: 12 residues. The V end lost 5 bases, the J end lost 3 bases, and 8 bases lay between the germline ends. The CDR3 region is CASSPPFYEQYF. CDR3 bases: TGTGCCAGCAGTCCGCCCTTCTACGAGCAGTACTTC.

The CDR3: CSANPRSEQYF. The DNA for the CDR3 is TGCAGTGCTAATCCGCGTAGTGAGCAGTACTTC. The chain couples TRBV20-1 to TRBJ2-7; no clear D. Germline loops: CDR1 DFQATT, CDR2 SNEGSKA (reference sequence). Trimming cost V 4 bases and J 7 bases, with 11 bases left between them. The CDR3 spans 11 residues.

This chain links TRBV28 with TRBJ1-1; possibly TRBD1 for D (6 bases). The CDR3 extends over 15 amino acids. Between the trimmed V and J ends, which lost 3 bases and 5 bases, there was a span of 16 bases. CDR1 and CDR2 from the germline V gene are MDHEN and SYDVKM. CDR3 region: CASSFLTGRSTEAFF. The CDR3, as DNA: TGTGCCAGCAGTTTCTTAACAGGGCGAAGTACTGAAGCTTTCTTT.

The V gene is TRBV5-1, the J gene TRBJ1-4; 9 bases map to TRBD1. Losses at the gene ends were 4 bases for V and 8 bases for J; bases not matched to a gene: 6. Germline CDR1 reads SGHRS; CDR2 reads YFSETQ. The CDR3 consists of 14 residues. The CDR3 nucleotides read TGCGCCAGCAGCAAAGGGACAGGGATGGAAAAACTGTTTTTT. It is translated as CASSKGTGMEKLFF.

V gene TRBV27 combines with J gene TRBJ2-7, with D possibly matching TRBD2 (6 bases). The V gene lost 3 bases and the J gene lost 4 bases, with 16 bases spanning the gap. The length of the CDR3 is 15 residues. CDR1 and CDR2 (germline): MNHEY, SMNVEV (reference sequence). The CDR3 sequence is CASSLGGTVVYEQYF. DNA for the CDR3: TGTGCCAGCAGTTTGGGCGGGACCGTGGTTTACGAGCAGTACTTC.

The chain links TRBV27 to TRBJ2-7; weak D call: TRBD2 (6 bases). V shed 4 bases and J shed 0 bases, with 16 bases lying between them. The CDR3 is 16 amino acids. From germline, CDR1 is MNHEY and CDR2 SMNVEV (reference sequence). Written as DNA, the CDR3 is TGTGCCAGCAGTTCTAGCGCGAGAGATTTCTCCTACGAGCAGTACTTC. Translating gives CASSSSARDFSYEQYF.

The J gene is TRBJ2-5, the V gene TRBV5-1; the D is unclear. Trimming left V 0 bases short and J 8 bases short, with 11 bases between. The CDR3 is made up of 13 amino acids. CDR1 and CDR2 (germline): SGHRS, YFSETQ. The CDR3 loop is CASSLVSERTQYF. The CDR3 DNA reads TGCGCCAGCAGCTTGGTAAGCGAGAGAACCCAGTACTTC.

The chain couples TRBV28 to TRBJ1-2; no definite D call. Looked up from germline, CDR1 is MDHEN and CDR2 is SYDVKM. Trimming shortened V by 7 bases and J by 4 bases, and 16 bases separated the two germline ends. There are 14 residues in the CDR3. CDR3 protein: CASTMGGIVYGYTF. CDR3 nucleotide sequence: TGTGCCAGCACCATGGGAGGGATTGTCTATGGCTACACCTTC.

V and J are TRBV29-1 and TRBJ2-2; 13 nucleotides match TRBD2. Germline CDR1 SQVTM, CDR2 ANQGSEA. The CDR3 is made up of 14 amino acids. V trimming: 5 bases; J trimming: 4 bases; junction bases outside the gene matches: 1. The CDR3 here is CSVRTSGSTGELFF. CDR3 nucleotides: TGCAGCGTTCGGACTAGCGGGAGCACCGGGGAGCTGTTTTTT.

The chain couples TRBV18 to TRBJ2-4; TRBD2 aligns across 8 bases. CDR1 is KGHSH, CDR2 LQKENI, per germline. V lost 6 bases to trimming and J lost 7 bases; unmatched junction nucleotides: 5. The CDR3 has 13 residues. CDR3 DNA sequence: TGTGCCAGCTCCCCGAGCGGGGGCAACATTCAGTACTTC. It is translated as CASSPSGGNIQYF.

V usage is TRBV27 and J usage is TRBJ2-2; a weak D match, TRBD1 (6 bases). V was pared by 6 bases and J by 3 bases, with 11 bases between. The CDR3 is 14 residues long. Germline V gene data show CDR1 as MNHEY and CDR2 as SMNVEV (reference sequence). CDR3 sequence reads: CASRAGVDTGELFF. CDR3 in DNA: TGTGCCAGCAGGGCAGGGGTGGACACCGGGGAGCTGTTTTTT.

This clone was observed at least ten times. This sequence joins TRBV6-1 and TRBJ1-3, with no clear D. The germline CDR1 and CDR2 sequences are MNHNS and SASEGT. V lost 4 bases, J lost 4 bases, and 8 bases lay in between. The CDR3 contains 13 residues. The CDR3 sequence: CASSGGSGNTIYF. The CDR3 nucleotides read TGTGCCAGCAGTGGGGGTTCCGGAAACACCATATATTTT.

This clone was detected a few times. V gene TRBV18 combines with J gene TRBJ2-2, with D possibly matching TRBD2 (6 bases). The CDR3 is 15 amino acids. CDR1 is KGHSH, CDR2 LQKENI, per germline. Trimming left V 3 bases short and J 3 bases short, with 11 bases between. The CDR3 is CASSPFGGDTGELFF. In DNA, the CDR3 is TGTGCCAGCTCACCTTTCGGGGGTGACACCGGGGAGCTGTTTTTT.

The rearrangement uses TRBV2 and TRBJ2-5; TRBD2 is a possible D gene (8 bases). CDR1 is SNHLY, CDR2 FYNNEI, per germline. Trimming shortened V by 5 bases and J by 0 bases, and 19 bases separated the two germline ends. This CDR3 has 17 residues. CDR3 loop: CASSRGGRTGHQETQYF. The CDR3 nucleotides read TGTGCCAGCAGTCGGGGGGGCAGGACAGGACACCAAGAGACCCAGTACTTC. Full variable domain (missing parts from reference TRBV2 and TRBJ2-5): EPEVTQTPSHQVTQMGQEVILRCVPISNHLYFYWYRQILGQKVEFLVSFYNNEISEKSEIFDDQFSVERPDGSNFTLKIRSTKLEDSAMYFCASSRGGRTGHQETQYFGPGTRLLVL.

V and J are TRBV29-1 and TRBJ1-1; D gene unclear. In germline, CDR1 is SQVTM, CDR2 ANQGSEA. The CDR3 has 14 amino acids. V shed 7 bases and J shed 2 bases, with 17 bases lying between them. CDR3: CSATKGHSNTEAFF. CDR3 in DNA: TGCAGCGCTACAAAAGGGCACAGCAACACTGAAGCTTTCTTT.

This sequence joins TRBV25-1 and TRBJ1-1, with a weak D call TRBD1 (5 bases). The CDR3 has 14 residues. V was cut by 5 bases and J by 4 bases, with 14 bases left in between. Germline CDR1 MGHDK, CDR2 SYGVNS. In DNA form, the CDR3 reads TGTGCCAGCAGTCCCACGGGACTGGGCACTGAAGCTTTCTTT. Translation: CASSPTGLGTEAFF. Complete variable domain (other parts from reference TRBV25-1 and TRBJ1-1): EADIYQTPRYLVIGTGKKITLECSQTMGHDKMYWYQQDPGMELHLIHYSYGVNSTEKGDLSSESTVSRIRTEHFPLTLESARPSHTSQYLCASSPTGLGTEAFFGQGTRLTVV.

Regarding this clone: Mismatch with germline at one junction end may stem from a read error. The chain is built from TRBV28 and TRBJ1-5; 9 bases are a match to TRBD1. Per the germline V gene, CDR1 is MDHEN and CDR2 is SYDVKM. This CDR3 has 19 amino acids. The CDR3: CASSLLWTGASRSSQPQHF. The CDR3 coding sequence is TGTGCCAGCAGTTTACTTTGGACAGGGGCGAGTAGGAGCAGTCAGCCCCAGCATTTT.

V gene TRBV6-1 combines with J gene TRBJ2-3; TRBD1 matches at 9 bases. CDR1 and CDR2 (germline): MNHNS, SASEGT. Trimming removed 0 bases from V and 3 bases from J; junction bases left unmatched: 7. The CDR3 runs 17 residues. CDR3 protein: CASSEAGTGMVTDTQYF. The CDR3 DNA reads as TGTGCCAGCAGTGAAGCCGGGACAGGGATGGTGACAGATACGCAGTATTTT.

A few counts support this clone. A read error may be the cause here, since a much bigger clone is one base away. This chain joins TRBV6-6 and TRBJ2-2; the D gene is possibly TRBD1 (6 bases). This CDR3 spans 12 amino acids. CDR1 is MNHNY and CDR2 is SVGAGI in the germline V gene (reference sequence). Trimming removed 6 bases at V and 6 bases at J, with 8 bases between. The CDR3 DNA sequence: TGTGCCAGCAGCCAGGGGTCCGGGGAGCTGTTTTTT. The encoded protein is CASSQGSGELFF.

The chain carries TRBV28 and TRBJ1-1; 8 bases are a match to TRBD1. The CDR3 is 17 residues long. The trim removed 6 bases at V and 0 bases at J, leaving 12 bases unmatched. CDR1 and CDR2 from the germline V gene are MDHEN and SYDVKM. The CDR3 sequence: CASSPTGTGDMNTEAFF. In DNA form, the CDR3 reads TGTGCCAGCAGCCCGACCGGGACAGGAGACATGAACACTGAAGCTTTCTTT.

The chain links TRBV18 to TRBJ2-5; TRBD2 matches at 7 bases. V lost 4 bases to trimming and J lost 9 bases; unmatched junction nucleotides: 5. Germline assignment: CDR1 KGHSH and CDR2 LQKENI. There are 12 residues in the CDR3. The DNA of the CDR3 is TGTGCCAGCTCACTTGCGGGGGAACCCCAGTACTTC. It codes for CASSLAGEPQYF.

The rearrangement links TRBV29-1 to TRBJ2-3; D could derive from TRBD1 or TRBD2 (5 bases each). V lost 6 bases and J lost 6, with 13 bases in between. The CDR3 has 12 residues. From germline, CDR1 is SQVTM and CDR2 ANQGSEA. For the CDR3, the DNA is TGCAGCGTAAAGGGGCCGGGGGATACGCAGTATTTT. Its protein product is CSVKGPGDTQYF.

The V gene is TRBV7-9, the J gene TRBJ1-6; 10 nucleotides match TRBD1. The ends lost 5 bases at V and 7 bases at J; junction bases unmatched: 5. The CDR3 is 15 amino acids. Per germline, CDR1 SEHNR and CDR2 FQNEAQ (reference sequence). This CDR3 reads CASSARQGANSPLHF. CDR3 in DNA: TGTGCCAGCAGCGCAAGACAGGGGGCAAATTCACCCCTCCACTTT.

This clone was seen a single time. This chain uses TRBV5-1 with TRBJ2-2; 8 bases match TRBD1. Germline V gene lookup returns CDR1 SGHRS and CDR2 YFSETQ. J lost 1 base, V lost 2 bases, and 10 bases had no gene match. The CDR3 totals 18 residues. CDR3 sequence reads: CASSFGTGDPVNTGELFF. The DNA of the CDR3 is TGCGCCAGCAGCTTCGGGACAGGCGACCCTGTGAACACCGGGGAGCTGTTTTTT.

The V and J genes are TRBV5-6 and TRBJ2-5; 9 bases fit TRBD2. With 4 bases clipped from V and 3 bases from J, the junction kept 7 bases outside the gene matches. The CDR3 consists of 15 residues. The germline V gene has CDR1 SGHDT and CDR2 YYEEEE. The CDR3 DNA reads TGTGCCAGCAGCCCCATGGCGGGGGGGGAAGAGACCCAGTACTTC. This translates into CASSPMAGGEETQYF. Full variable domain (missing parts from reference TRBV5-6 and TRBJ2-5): DAGVTQSPTHLIKTRGQQVTLRCSPKSGHDTVSWYQQALGQGPQFIFQYYEEEERQRGNFPDRFSGHQFPNYSSELNVNALLLGDSALYLCASSPMAGGEETQYFGPGTRLLVL.

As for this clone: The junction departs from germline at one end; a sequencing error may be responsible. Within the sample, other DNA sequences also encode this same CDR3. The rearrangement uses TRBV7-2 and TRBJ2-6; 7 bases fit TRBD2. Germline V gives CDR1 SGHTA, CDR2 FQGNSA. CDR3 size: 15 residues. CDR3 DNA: TGTGCCAGCAGATTAGCGGGCTCTGGGGCCAACGTCCTGACTTTC. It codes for CASRLAGSGANVLTF.